The 19 T cell receptor beta chains below were found in one sample sequenced in a study of human T cells and chemical hapten exposure. Documented time point: pre-sensitization, week 0. Treatment given: therapeutic diphenylcyclopropenone sensitization with weekly scalp DPC. MiXCR, run by TCRdb on the RACE reads, gives a single entry per CDR3 protein. This sample has more than 80,000 distinct CDR3 sequences, with 12% found just once. Sequencing was performed on whole blood, taken in connection with sensitization to the hapten diphenylcyclopropenone (DPC). These receptors all stem from a woman aged 50 to 65 with alopecia areata. Some clones in this sample may be carry-over from other donors' samples.

This clonotype was seen only a few times. This rearrangement joins TRBV9 to TRBJ2-5; D may be TRBD2 (5 bases). This CDR3 comprises 14 residues. CDR1 SGDLS and CDR2 YYNGEE come from the germline V gene. The ends were cut back, 0 bases at V and 5 bases at J, with 11 bases in the middle. CDR3 protein: CASSVGSGSETQYF. The CDR3 DNA sequence: TGTGCCAGCAGCGTAGGTTCTGGGAGCGAGACCCAGTACTTC.

V is TRBV28 and J is TRBJ1-5, with D possibly matching TRBD1 (5 bases). CDR1 is MDHEN, CDR2 SYDVKM, per germline. CDR3 length: 16 amino acids. Trimming cost V 6 bases and J 5 bases, with 20 bases left between them. Written as DNA, the CDR3 is TGTGCCAGCAGCCCCGGGGCAGGGAATTGGGATCAGCCCCAGCATTTT. Protein sequence: CASSPGAGNWDQPQHF.

J is TRBJ2-1 and V is TRBV9; 11 positions agree with TRBD2. V shed 3 bases, J shed 3 bases, and the junction held 2 bases outside the gene matches. The CDR3 length is 15 residues. Per germline, CDR1 SGDLS and CDR2 YYNGEE. The CDR3 spells CASSETSGSYNEQFF. The CDR3 DNA is TGTGCCAGCAGCGAAACTAGCGGGAGCTACAATGAGCAGTTCTTC.

The chain employs TRBV25-1 and TRBJ2-2, with D tentatively TRBD2 (5 bases). The CDR3 spans 13 residues. Per germline, CDR1 MGHDK and CDR2 SYGVNS. Deletions cut 5 bases from V and 5 bases from J, with 9 bases between. CDR3 loop: CASSSRGTGELFF. CDR3 bases: TGTGCCAGCAGTTCACGAGGGACCGGGGAGCTGTTTTTT.

This clonotype was seen a handful of times. V usage is TRBV3-1 and J usage is TRBJ1-1; unclear D gene. Trimming removed 4 bases at V and 1 base at J, with 7 bases between. CDR1 and CDR2 from the germline V gene are LGHDT and YNNKEL (reference sequence). This CDR3 region has 13 residues. The CDR3 loop reads CASSRIENTEAFF. The CDR3 DNA reads as TGTGCCAGCAGCCGGATTGAGAACACTGAAGCTTTCTTT.

This sequence joins TRBV7-2 and TRBJ2-3, with TRBD2 as a possible D gene (6 bases). CDR1 is SGHTA, CDR2 FQGNSA, per germline. Trimming pared 5 bases from V and 2 bases from J, leaving 11 bases between. The CDR3 spans 14 residues. CDR3 nucleotide sequence: TGTGCCAGCAGCCGACGGGAGCCCACAGATACGCAGTATTTT. It translates to CASSRREPTDTQYF.

The V call is TRBV11-2, the J call TRBJ2-3; TRBD2 aligns across 7 bases. The V segment lost 5 bases and the J segment 0 bases; nucleotides outside the gene matches: 8. CDR3 length: 16 residues. Germline V CDR1 and CDR2: SGHAT, FQNNGV. The CDR3 loop reads CASSPGRDSSTDTQYF. The CDR3 nucleotides are TGTGCCAGCAGCCCGGGGAGGGATAGTAGCACAGATACGCAGTATTTT.

The DNA of the CDR3 is TGCAGCGTTGTGTCTCTAAACGAGCAGTACTTC. Translated, it gives CSVVSLNEQYF. The chain joins TRBV29-1 to TRBJ2-7; D gene ambiguous. V was shortened by 4 bases and J by 5 bases, with 9 bases between the two germline ends. This CDR3 contains 11 residues. CDR1 is SQVTM and CDR2 is ANQGSEA in the germline V gene.

There are a few counts of this clonotype. The rearrangement links TRBV20-1 to TRBJ2-7; 8 bases are a match to TRBD1. The length of the CDR3 is 15 residues. V was clipped by 0 bases and J by 2 bases; unmatched bases: 6. The V gene's germline CDR1 is DFQATT and CDR2 SNEGSKA (reference sequence). CDR3 DNA: TGCAGTGCTAGAGATACCAGGGGGCGAACCTACGAGCAGTACTTC. Protein product: CSARDTRGRTYEQYF.

Only a few counts were recorded for this clonotype. This rearrangement joins TRBV29-1 to TRBJ2-7, with unresolved D. Germline lookup yields CDR1 SQVTM and CDR2 ANQGSEA. V lost 6 bases and J 5 bases, leaving 17 bases between the germline ends. This CDR3 has 13 residues. The CDR3 sequence is CSVLTRTGDEQYF. CDR3 DNA sequence: TGCAGCGTCTTGACTCGAACCGGCGACGAGCAGTACTTC.

The chain links TRBV29-1 to TRBJ2-7; TRBD1 agrees at 8 bases. V dropped 0 bases and J dropped 12; count of bases not matched to a gene: 10. The germline gives CDR1 SQVTM, CDR2 ANQGSEA. This CDR3 spans 13 amino acids. This CDR3 is CSVEDPDREKMYF. The DNA of the CDR3 is TGCAGCGTTGAAGATCCGGACAGGGAAAAAATGTACTTC.

Comment on this clonotype: Sequence at one end of the junction differs from germline and may be a read error. The gene calls are TRBV7-9 and TRBJ1-1, with D possibly TRBD1 on 5 matching bases. The CDR3 length is 12 residues. Germline lookup yields CDR1 SEHNR and CDR2 FQNEAQ (reference sequence). The CDR3 spells CASSQGTVLGLF. In nucleotides, the CDR3 is TGTGCCAGCAGCCAAGGGACGGTCTTAGGGCTCTTT.

The genes are TRBV19 and TRBJ2-3; either TRBD1 or TRBD2 may supply D (6 bases each). Germline assignment: CDR1 LNHDA and CDR2 SQIVND (reference sequence). The CDR3 has 13 amino acids. V lost 6 bases and J 2 bases, leaving 9 bases between the germline ends. The CDR3 sequence: CASRRGATDTQYF. The CDR3 nucleotides are TGTGCCAGTAGGAGGGGGGCCACAGATACGCAGTATTTT.

The chain combines TRBV5-6 with TRBJ2-7; a possible D gene is TRBD2 (5 bases). V lost 0 bases to trimming and J lost 2 bases, with 12 bases between them. The CDR3 runs 15 residues. Germline V CDR1 and CDR2: SGHDT, YYEEEE. CDR3 DNA sequence: TGTGCCAGCAGCTTGGGCACCAGCGGAGCCTACGAGCAGTACTTC. As protein: CASSLGTSGAYEQYF.

This clonotype has a handful of counts. The V and J genes are TRBV20-1 and TRBJ1-2, with 7 positions matching TRBD1. CDR3 size: 13 residues. Trimming cost V 2 bases and J 14 bases; bases outside gene matches: 14. From germline, CDR1 is DFQATT and CDR2 SNEGSKA (reference sequence). CDR3 nucleotide sequence: TGCAGTGCTAGAAGAACAGGGGAGAGGCTTCGTACCTTC. Translating it yields CSARRTGERLRTF.

The sample holds a few counts of this clonotype. The gene calls are TRBV5-1 and TRBJ1-3; tentatively, D is TRBD1 (5 bases). CDR1 and CDR2 (germline): SGHRS, YFSETQ. CDR3 length equals 14 residues. V was cut by 2 bases and J by 6 bases, with 12 bases left in between. The CDR3 coding sequence is TGCGCCAGCAGCTTACCCGACAGCTTAAACACCATATATTTT. It specifies CASSLPDSLNTIYF.

This clonotype was seen more than once but under ten times. V is TRBV11-2 and J is TRBJ2-3; tentatively, D is TRBD1 (6 bases). V dropped 2 bases and J dropped 4 bases, with 13 bases sitting between them. The CDR3 loop spans 15 amino acids. The V gene's germline CDR1 is SGHAT and CDR2 FQNNGV. Here the CDR3 reads CASSLYGQGSDTQYF. The CDR3 DNA is TGTGCCAGCAGCTTATACGGGCAGGGGTCAGATACGCAGTATTTT.

In this sample, this clonotype turned up a few times. The chain couples TRBV28 to TRBJ1-5; a possible D gene is TRBD1 (6 bases). The germline V and J ends were trimmed by 5 bases and 6 bases, with 11 bases remaining between them. Germline V gives CDR1 MDHEN, CDR2 SYDVKM. CDR3 size: 13 residues. The CDR3 protein is CASSNRVAQPQHF. CDR3 bases: TGTGCCAGCAGTAACAGGGTCGCTCAGCCCCAGCATTTT. Full variable domain (rest looked up from reference TRBV28 and TRBJ1-5): DVKVTQSSRYLVKRTGEKVFLECVQDMDHENMFWYRQDPGLGLRLIYFSYDVKMKEKGDIPEGYSVSREKKERFSLILESASTNQTSMYLCASSNRVAQPQHFGDGTRLSIL.

This clonotype was detected ten times or more. V is TRBV6-5 and J is TRBJ1-6; 7 bases line up with TRBD1. V was clipped by 4 bases and J by 10 bases; unmatched bases: 13. The CDR3 runs to 16 residues. Germline V gives CDR1 MNHEY, CDR2 SVGAGI. The CDR3 reads CASSSLAGQMGSPLHF. As DNA, the CDR3 is TGTGCCAGCAGTTCCCTTGCGGGACAGATGGGATCACCCCTCCACTTT.